This TCR beta chain was observed in a study of spatial heterogeneity in lung cancer. The time point is: sample taken at primary tumor resection. Whole RNA, isolated from tumor, nontumor lung or frozen PBMC, was sequenced without prior sorting. Germline lookup yields CDR1 SGDLS and CDR2 YYNGEE. The CDR3 length is 16 residues. V was cut by 4 bases and J by 2 bases, with 18 bases left in between. This clonotype was detected a few times. TCRdb itself ran the 5' RACE reads through MiXCR, one entry per CDR3 protein. In the table there are approximately 40,000 distinct CDR3 sequences, less than 5.5% of which are singletons.

The sequencing here drew on PBMCs, taken at surgery. V gene TRBV9 combines with J gene TRBJ1-1, with a weak D call TRBD1 (5 bases). This clonotype was sampled from a female donor with early-stage non-small cell lung cancer. The chain's CDR3 is CASSPLSKGHNTEAFF. CDR3 sequence (DNA): TGTGCCAGCAGCCCCCTTTCGAAGGGGCATAACACTGAAGCTTTCTTT. The variable domain in full, completed from reference TRBV9 and TRBJ1-1, reads DSGVTQTPKHLITATGQRVTLRCSPRSGDLSVYWYQQSLDQGLQFLIQYYNGEERAKGNILERFSAQQFPDLHSELNLSSLELGDSALYFCASSPLSKGHNTEAFFGQGTRLTVV.